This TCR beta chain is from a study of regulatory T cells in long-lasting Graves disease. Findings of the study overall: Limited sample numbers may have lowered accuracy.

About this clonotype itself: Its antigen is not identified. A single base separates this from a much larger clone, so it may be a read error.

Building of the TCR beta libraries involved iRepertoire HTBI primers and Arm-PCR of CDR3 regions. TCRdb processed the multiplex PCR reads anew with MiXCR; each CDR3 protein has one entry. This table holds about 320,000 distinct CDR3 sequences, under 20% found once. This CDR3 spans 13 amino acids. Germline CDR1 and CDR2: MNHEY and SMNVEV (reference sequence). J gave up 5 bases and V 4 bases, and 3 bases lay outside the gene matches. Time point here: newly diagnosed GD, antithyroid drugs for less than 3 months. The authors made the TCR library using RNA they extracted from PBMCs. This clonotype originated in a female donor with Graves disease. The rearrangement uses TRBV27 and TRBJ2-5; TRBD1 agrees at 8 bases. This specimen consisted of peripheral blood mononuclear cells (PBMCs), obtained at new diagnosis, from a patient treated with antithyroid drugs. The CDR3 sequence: CASSWDRSETQYF. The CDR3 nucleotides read TGTGCCAGCAGTTGGGACAGGAGTGAGACCCAGTACTTC.